This T cell receptor (beta chain) originates from a study of neoadjuvant anti-PD-1 for oral cavity cancer. Overall study results and limits: Each response group had just a few patients in TCR analyses.

The data were produced by immunoSEQ multiplex PCR, yet TCRdb's version contains in-frame clones alone and is incomplete. The sample lists 15,000 or so clones, around 66% occurring once. On this clone itself: The antigen remains undetermined.

CDR1 and CDR2 (germline): LNHDA, SQIVND (reference sequence). Trimming cost V 6 bases and J 0 bases, with 20 bases left between them. The CDR3 length is 17 residues. Sequencing was performed on PBMCs, taken before nivolumab (anti-PD-1) treatment. V usage is TRBV19 and J usage is TRBJ1-1; possible D gene TRBD1, 5 bases. The TCR was taken from a person aged 35-79 years with oral cavity squamous cell carcinoma. Here the CDR3 reads CASRRDPEGPMNTEAFF. In DNA, the CDR3 is TGTGCCAGTAGACGGGACCCCGAGGGTCCAATGAACACTGAAGCTTTCTTT. The full variable domain, completed using reference TRBV19 and TRBJ1-1, is DGGITQSPKYLFRKEGQNVTLSCEQNLNHDAMYWYRQDPGQGLRLIYYSQIVNDFQKGDIAEGYSVSREKKESFPLTVTSAQKNPTAFYLCASRRDPEGPMNTEAFFGQGTRLTVV.